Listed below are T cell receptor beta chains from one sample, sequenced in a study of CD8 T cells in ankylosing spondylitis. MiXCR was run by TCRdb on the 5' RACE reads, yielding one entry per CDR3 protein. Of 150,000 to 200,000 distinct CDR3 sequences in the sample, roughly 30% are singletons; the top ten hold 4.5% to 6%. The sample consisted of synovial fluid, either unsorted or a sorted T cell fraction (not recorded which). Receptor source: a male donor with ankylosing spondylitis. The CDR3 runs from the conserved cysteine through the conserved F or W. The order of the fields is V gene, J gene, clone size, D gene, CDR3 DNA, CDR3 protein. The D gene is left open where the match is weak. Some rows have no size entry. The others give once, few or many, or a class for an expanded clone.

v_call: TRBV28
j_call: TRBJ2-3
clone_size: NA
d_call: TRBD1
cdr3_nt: TGTGCCAGCAGTCTAGGACAGGGTGGTTTTCCAGATACGCAGTATTTT
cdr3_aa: CASSLGQGGFPDTQYF

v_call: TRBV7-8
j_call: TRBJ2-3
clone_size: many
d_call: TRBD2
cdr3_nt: TGTGCCAGCAGCTTAACTAGCGGGAGCACAGATACGCAGTATTTT
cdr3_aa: CASSLTSGSTDTQYF

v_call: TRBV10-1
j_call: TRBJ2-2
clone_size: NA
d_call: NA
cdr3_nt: TGCGCCAGCAGTGCGCCGGGACAACGAGGTACCGGGGAGCTGTTTTTT
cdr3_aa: CASSAPGQRGTGELFF

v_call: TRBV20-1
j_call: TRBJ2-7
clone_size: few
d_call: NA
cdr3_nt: TGCAGTGCTCTTCGGCCCAACGAGCAGTACTTC
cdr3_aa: CSALRPNEQYF

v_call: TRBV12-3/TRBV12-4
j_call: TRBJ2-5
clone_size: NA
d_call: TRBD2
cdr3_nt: TGTGCCAGCAGTTTTAGTACTGGGAGGGGAGAGACCCAGTACTTC
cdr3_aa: CASSFSTGRGETQYF

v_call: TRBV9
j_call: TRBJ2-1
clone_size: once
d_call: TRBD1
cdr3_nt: TGTGCCAGCAGCGTAGTGGACAGGGTCAATGAGCAGTTCTTC
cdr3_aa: CASSVVDRVNEQFF

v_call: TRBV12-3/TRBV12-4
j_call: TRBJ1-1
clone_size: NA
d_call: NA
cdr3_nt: TGTGCCAGCATCCTACGTGGGCGGAGGGGGACTGAAGCTTTCTTT
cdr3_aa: CASILRGRRGTEAFF

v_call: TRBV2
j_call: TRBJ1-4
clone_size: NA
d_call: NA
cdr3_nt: TGTGCCAGCAGTTACGTAGACAGGGAAAAACTGTTTTTT
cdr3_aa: CASSYVDREKLFF

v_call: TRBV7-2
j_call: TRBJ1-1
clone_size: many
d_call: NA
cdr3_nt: TGTGCCAGCAGCTTGGACAGGAACACTGAAGCTTTCTTT
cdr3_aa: CASSLDRNTEAFF

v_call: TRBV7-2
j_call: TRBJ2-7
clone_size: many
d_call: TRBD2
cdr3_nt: TGTGCCAGCAAGACTAGCGGGAGAACCTACGAGCAGTACTTC
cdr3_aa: CASKTSGRTYEQYF

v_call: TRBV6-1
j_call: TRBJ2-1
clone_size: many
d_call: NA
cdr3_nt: TGTGCCAGCAGTGACGAGGGGGTTGGATACAATGAGCAGTTCTTC
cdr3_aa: CASSDEGVGYNEQFF

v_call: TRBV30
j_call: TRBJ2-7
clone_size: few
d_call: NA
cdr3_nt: TGTGCCTGGGAGGCCCTCCACGAGCAGTACTTC
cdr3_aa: CAWEALHEQYF

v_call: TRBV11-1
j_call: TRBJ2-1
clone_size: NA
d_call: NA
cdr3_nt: TGTGCCAGCAGCTTACCTGATTACAATGAGCAGTTCTTC
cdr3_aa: CASSLPDYNEQFF

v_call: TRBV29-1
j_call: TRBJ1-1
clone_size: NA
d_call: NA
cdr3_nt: TGCAGCGCCTCTCGGCAGAACACTGAAGCTTTCTTT
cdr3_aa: CSASRQNTEAFF

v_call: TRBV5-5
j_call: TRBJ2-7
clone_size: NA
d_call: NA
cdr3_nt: TGTGCCAGCAGTTTGGCAGCCGGAACCTACGAGCAGTACTTC
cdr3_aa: CASSLAAGTYEQYF

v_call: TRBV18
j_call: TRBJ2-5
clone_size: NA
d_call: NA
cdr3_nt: TGTGCCAGCTCGGAGGGCCCCCAAGAGACCCAGTACTTC
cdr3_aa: CASSEGPQETQYF

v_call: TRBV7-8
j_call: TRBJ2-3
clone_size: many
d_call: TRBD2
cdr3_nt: TGTGCCAGCAGCTTCCCCAGCGGGAAGGTCGATACGCAGTATTTT
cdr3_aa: CASSFPSGKVDTQYF

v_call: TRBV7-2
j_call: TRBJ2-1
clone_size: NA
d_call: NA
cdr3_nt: TGTGCCAGCAGCTTAGGTTGGGAAGCGGGTGAGCAGTTCTTC
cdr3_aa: CASSLGWEAGEQFF

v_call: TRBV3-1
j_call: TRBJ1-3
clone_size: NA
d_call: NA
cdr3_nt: TGTGCCAGCAGCCTAGCCCCCACCTCTGGAAACACCATATATTTT
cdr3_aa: CASSLAPTSGNTIYF

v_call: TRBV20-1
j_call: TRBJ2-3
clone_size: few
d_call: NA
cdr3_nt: TGCAGTGCTAGAGGGGGTCTGGGTTTTGATACGCAGTATTTT
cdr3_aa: CSARGGLGFDTQYF

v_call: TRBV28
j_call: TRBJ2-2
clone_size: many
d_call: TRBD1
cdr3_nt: TGTGCCTCCGGGACAGGGGGGTACACCGGGGAGCTGTTTTTT
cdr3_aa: CASGTGGYTGELFF

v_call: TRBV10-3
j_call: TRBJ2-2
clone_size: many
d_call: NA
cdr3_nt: TGTGCCATCAGTGAGGGGGGCGGTACCGGGGAGCTGTTTTTT
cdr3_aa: CAISEGGGTGELFF

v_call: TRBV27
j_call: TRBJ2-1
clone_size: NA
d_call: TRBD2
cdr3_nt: TGTGCCAGCAGAGGACTAGCGGGGAGCTCCTACAATGAGCAGTTCTTC
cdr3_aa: CASRGLAGSSYNEQFF

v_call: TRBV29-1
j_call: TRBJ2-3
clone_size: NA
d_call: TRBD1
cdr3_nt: TGCAGCGTTGGGACAGGGGGCAGCGGCACAGATACGCAGTATTTT
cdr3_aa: CSVGTGGSGTDTQYF

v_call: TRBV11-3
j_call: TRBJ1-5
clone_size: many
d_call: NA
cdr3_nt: TGTGCCAGCAGCTTAGGGTTTCAGCCCCAGCATTTT
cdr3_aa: CASSLGFQPQHF

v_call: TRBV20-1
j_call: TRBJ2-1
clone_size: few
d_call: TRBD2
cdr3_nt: TGCAGTGCTAGAGATACCAGCGGGGTATACAATGAGCAGTTCTTC
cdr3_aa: CSARDTSGVYNEQFF

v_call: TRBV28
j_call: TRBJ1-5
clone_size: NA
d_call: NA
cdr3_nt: TGTGCCAGCAGTTTAGGGGGGGTAACTGGGTTGCCCCAGCATTTT
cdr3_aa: CASSLGGVTGLPQHF

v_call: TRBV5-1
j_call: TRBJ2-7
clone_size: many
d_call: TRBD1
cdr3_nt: TGCGCCAGCAGCAAAAATTCAGGGGGAGAATACGAGCAGTACTTC
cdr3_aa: CASSKNSGGEYEQYF

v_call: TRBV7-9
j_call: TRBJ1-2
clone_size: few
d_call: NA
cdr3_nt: TGTGCCAGCAGCTTGACCGGAGGGGTCTATGGCTACACCTTC
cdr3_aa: CASSLTGGVYGYTF

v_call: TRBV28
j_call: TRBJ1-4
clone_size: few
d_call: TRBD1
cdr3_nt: TGTGCCAGCAGTTTACTCTCCCCCCTAACCGGGACAGATAATGAAAAACTGTTTTTT
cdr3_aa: CASSLLSPLTGTDNEKLFF